The 12 T cell receptor beta chains given below trace back to one sample, sequenced in a study of radiation and T cells in renal cell carcinoma. The time point denotes: blood 2 weeks post-SBRT. Documented treatment: 15 Gy SBRT to primary tumor, nephrectomy 4 weeks later. Data came from immunoSEQ multiplex PCR; TCRdb stores just in-frame clones and leaves some out. The sample has 70,000 to 90,000 clones, around 86% seen once; the top ten hold 20% to 25%. This specimen consisted of blood, obtained from a patient whose treatment included radiotherapy and nephrectomy. These receptor sequences come from a woman aged 50 to 60 with renal cell carcinoma.

This rearrangement joins TRBV2 to TRBJ2-3; D gene unclear. The V and J ends lost 5 bases and 2 bases respectively, with 2 bases between them. This CDR3 region has 11 residues. Germline CDR1 is SNHLY and CDR2 is FYNNEI. The CDR3 protein is CASSPTDTQYF. CDR3 nucleotide sequence: TGTGCCAGCAGTCCCACAGATACGCAGTATTTT.

The CDR3, as DNA: TGTGCCAGCAGTTTAGTGGCAGGGGGTCAGCCCCAGCATTTT. Amino acids: CASSLVAGGQPQHF. The chain combines TRBV28 with TRBJ1-5; TRBD1 matches at 7 bases. From germline, CDR1 is MDHEN and CDR2 SYDVKM. The J segment lost 6 bases and the V segment lost 2 bases, leaving 4 bases of the junction unmatched. CDR3 length equals 14 residues.

The CDR3 coding sequence is TGTGCCATCAGAATGAACAGGGAGAGAGGCACTGAAGCTTTCTTT. Amino acids: CAIRMNRERGTEAFF. V gene TRBV10-3 combines with J gene TRBJ1-1; TRBD1 is a possible D gene (6 bases). V was cut by 6 bases and J by 4 bases, with 18 bases left in between. Looked up from germline, CDR1 is ENHRY and CDR2 is SYGVKD. The CDR3 is 15 amino acids.

CDR3 bases: TGTGCCAGCAGTATAGGACCGGACGAGCAGTACTTC. Translated, it gives CASSIGPDEQYF. The chain employs TRBV2 and TRBJ2-7; no clear D gene. Germline-derived CDR1 and CDR2 are SNHLY and FYNNEI. V was trimmed by 5 bases and J by 5 bases, leaving 10 bases between them. The CDR3 is 12 residues long.

This clone appeared a single time. The genes are TRBV7-2 and TRBJ2-6, with D tentatively TRBD2 (6 bases). Trimming shortened V by 4 bases and J by 1 base, and 17 bases separated the two germline ends. There are 18 residues in the CDR3. Germline-derived CDR1 and CDR2 are SGHTA and FQGNSA. The CDR3 nucleotides are TGTGCCAGCAGCTCTCGGATCGGTAGCGGATCTGGGGCCAACGTCCTGACTTTC. Translated, it gives CASSSRIGSGSGANVLTF.

The V gene is TRBV6-5, the J gene TRBJ2-5; TRBD2 is a possible D gene (7 bases). V gave up 5 bases and J gave up 4 bases, with 14 bases separating them. This CDR3 has 14 residues. Germline values: CDR1 MNHEY, CDR2 SVGAGI. The CDR3 here is CASSLGAGVETQYF. For the CDR3, the DNA is TGTGCCAGCAGTCTGGGGGCGGGAGTAGAGACCCAGTACTTC.

The table lists this clone with a count of one. The genes are TRBV6-5 and TRBJ2-3; tentative D call: TRBD2 (6 bases). CDR1 MNHEY and CDR2 SVGAGI come from the germline V gene. Trimming stripped 2 bases from V and 2 bases from J, with 14 bases between. This CDR3 contains 16 residues. The chain's CDR3 is CASSYGLADSTDTQYF. The CDR3 nucleotides are TGTGCCAGCAGTTACGGGTTAGCGGATTCCACAGATACGCAGTATTTT.

This clone has just one count. The chain combines TRBV4-2 with TRBJ2-7, with TRBD1 matching 7 bases. Trimming cost V 1 base and J 5 bases; bases outside gene matches: 11. The CDR3 consists of 16 residues. CDR1 LGHNA and CDR2 YNFKEQ come from the germline V gene. The CDR3: CASSQASNRGRNEQYF. CDR3 nucleotides: TGTGCCAGCAGCCAAGCCTCTAACAGGGGACGTAACGAGCAGTACTTC.

This clone occurred a few times. The chain carries TRBV9 and TRBJ1-3; D may be TRBD1 (6 bases). Germline CDR1 is SGDLS and CDR2 is YYNGEE. The CDR3 length is 14 residues. Between the trimmed V and J ends, which lost 5 bases and 2 bases, there was a span of 11 bases. The CDR3: CASRQGFAGNTIYF. The CDR3 coding sequence is TGTGCCAGCAGACAGGGATTCGCTGGAAACACCATATATTTT.

V gene TRBV2 combines with J gene TRBJ1-1; D gene ambiguous. The CDR3 totals 15 residues. V was clipped by 3 bases and J by 2 bases, with 13 bases between them. Germline CDR1 SNHLY, CDR2 FYNNEI. This CDR3 is CASSDGEGTNTEAFF. CDR3 DNA sequence: TGTGCCAGCAGTGACGGGGAGGGCACTAACACTGAAGCTTTCTTT.

This clone occurred once. J is TRBJ1-1 and V is TRBV7-2; D gene unclear. V shed 5 bases and J shed 0 bases, with 10 bases lying between them. The CDR3 sequence is 14 residues long. The germline V gene has CDR1 SGHTA and CDR2 FQGNSA. This chain's CDR3 is CASSPNAVNTEAFF. In DNA, the CDR3 is TGTGCCAGCAGCCCGAATGCGGTGAACACTGAAGCTTTCTTT.

The V and J genes are TRBV15 and TRBJ1-6, with 8 bases lining up with TRBD1. The CDR3 has 16 residues. The V gene end was trimmed by 0 bases and the J gene end by 9 bases; junction bases not matched to a gene: 7. Germline V gene data show CDR1 as LNHNV and CDR2 as YYDKDF (reference sequence). The CDR3 region has the DNA TGTGCCACCAGCAGAGATGGACAGGGAGTTGGTTCACCCCTCCACTTT. Translation gives CATSRDGQGVGSPLHF.